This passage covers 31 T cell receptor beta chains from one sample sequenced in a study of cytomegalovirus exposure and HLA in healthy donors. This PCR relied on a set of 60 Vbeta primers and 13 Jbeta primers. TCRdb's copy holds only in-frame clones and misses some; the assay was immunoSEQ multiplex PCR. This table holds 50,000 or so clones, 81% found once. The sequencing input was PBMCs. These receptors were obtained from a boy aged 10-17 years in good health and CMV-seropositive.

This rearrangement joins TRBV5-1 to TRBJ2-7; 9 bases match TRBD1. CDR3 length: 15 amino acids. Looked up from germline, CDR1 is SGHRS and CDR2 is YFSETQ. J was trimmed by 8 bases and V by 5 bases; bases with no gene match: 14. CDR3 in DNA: TGCGCCAGCAGGGATGGAGGTGGGACAGGGAGGAAGCAGTACTTC. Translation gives CASRDGGGTGRKQYF.

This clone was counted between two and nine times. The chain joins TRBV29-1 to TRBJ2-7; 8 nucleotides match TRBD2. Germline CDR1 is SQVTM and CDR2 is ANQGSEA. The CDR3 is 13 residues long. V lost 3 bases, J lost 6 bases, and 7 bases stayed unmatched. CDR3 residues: CSVDVRGGGEQYF. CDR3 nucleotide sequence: TGCAGCGTTGACGTCCGGGGGGGTGGCGAGCAGTACTTC.

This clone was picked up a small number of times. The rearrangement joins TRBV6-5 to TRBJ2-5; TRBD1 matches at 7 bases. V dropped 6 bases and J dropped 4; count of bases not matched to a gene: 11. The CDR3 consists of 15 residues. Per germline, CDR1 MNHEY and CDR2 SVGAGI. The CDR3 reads CASSEPQGLTETQYF. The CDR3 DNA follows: TGTGCCAGCAGCGAGCCACAGGGGTTGACAGAGACCCAGTACTTC.

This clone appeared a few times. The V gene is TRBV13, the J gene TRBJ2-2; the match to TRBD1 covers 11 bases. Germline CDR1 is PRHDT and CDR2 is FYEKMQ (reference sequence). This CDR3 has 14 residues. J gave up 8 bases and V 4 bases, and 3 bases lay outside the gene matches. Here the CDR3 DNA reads TGTGCCAGCAGCTCAGGGACAGGGGGAGGGGAGCTGTTTTTT. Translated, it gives CASSSGTGGGELFF.

The CDR3 is CASSQGAVEAFF. For the CDR3, the DNA is TGCGCCAGCAGCCAAGGCGCGGTTGAAGCTTTCTTT. This sequence joins TRBV4-1 and TRBJ1-1; D remains ambiguous. Trimming removed 1 base at V and 7 bases at J, with 7 bases between. Germline CDR1 is MGHRA and CDR2 is YSYEKL. The CDR3 contains 12 residues.

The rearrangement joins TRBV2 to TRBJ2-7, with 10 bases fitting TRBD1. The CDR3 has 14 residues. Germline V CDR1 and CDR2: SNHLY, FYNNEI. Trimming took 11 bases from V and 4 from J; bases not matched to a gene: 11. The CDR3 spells CAYYTGTGVYEQYF. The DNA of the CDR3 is TGTGCCTACTACACGGGGACAGGGGTTTACGAGCAGTACTTC.

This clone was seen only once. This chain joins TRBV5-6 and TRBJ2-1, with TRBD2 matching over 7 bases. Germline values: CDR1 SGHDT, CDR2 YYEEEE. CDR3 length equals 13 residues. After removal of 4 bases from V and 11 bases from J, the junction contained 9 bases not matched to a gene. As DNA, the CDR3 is TGTGCCAGCAGCCCGGGGGGACGGCGGAAGCAGTTCTTC. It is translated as CASSPGGRRKQFF.

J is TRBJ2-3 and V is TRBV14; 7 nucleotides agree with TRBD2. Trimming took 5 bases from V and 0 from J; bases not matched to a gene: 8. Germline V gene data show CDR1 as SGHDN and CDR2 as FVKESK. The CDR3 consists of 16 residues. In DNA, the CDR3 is TGTGCCAGCAGCTCCCTCGGGGGGAGTAGCACAGATACGCAGTATTTT. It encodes CASSSLGGSSTDTQYF.

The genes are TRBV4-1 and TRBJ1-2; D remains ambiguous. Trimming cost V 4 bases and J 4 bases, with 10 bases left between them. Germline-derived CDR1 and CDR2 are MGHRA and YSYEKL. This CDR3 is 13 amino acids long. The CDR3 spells CASSREGFYGYTF. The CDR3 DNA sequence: TGCGCCAGCAGCCGGGAGGGATTCTATGGCTACACCTTC.

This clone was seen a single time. CDR3 coding DNA: TGTGCTAGTGGTATAGGGACAGTCAGCACAGATACGCAGTATTTT. Its protein product is CASGIGTVSTDTQYF. The rearrangement links TRBV12-5 to TRBJ2-3; 7 nucleotides align to TRBD1. Germline CDR1 reads LGHNT; CDR2 reads FRNRAP. The V gene end was trimmed by 5 bases and the J gene end by 0 bases; junction bases not matched to a gene: 5. The CDR3 is made up of 15 amino acids.

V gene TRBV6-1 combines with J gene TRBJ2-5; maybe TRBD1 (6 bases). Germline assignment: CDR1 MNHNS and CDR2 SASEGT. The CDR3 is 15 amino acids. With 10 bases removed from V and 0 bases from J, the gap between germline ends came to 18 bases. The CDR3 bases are TGTGCCACCCGGACGTCGCGGACAGACCAAGAGACCCAGTACTTC. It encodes CATRTSRTDQETQYF.

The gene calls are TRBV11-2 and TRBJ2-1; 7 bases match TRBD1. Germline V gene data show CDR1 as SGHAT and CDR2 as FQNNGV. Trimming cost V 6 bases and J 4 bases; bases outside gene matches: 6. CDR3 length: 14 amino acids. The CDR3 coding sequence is TGTGCCAGCAGTTTGACAGGGAATTACAATGAGCAGTTCTTC. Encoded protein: CASSLTGNYNEQFF.

The CDR3 nucleotides read TGCGCCAGCAGCGCACTAGCGGGGGGGTTGGAGACCCAGTACTTC. Its translation: CASSALAGGLETQYF. The chain uses TRBV5-1 and TRBJ2-5; 13 bases agree with TRBD2. Germline V gives CDR1 SGHRS, CDR2 YFSETQ. With V trimmed by 4 bases and J by 5 bases, 5 bases remained unmatched. This CDR3 comprises 15 residues.

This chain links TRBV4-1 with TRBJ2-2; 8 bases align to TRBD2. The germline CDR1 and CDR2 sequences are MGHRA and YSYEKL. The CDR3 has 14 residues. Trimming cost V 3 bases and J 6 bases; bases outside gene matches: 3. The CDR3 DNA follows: TGCGCCAGCAGCCACCCGACTAGCGCCGGGGAGCTGTTTTTT. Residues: CASSHPTSAGELFF.

DNA for the CDR3: TGTGCCAGCAGTGGCAGGGAGGTAAGGGGCTACGAGCAGTACTTC. This translates into CASSGREVRGYEQYF. The V and J genes are TRBV7-9 and TRBJ2-5; D may be TRBD2 (6 bases). The J call is uncertain, as TRBJ2-7 better fits the DNA end. The CDR3 contains 15 residues. The germline V gene has CDR1 SEHNR and CDR2 FQNEAQ (reference sequence).

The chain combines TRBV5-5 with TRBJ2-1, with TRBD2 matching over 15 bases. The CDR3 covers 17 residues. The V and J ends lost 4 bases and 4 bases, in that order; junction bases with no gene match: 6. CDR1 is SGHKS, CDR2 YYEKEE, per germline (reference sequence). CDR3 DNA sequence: TGTGCCAGCAGCCGGCGGACTAGCGGGGGGGGTTACAATGAGCAGTTCTTC. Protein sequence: CASSRRTSGGGYNEQFF. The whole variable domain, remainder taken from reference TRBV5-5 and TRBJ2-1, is DAGVTQSPTHLIKTRGQQVTLRCSPISGHKSVSWYQQVLGQGPQFIFQYYEKEERGRGNFPDRFSARQFPNYSSELNVNALLLGDSALYLCASSRRTSGGGYNEQFFGPGTRLTVL.

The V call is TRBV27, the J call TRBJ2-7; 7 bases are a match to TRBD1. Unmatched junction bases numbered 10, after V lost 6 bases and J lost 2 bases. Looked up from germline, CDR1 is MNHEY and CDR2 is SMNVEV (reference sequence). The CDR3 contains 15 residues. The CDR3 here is CASSLTGTAAYEQYF. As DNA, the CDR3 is TGTGCCAGCAGCTTAACCGGGACAGCTGCCTACGAGCAGTACTTC.

CDR3 sequence reads: CAISELLAVEQYF. CDR3 coding DNA: TGTGCCATCAGTGAATTACTAGCGGTTGAGCAGTACTTC. The chain links TRBV10-3 to TRBJ2-7; 8 bases line up with TRBD2. CDR3 length equals 13 residues. J lost 7 bases, V lost 3 bases, and 5 bases had no gene match. The germline CDR1 and CDR2 sequences are ENHRY and SYGVKD.

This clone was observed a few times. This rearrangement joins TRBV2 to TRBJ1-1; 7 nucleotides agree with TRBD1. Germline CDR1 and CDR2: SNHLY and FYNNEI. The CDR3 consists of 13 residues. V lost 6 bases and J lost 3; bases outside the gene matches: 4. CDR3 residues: CASRFDRDTEAFF. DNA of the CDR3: TGTGCCAGCAGGTTCGACAGGGACACTGAAGCTTTCTTT.

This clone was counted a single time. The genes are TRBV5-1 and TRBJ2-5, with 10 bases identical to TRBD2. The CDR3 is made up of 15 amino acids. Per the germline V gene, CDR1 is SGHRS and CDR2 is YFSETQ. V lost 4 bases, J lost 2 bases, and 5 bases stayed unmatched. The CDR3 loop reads CASSVGLAVQETQYF. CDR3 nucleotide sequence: TGCGCCAGCAGCGTAGGACTAGCGGTACAAGAGACCCAGTACTTC.

In DNA, the CDR3 is TGTGCCAGCAGCCCGTCGCAGGGTGGATCACCCCTCCACTTT. Its protein product is CASSPSQGGSPLHF. The chain recombines TRBV11-2 with TRBJ1-6; a weak D match, TRBD1 (5 bases). The ends were cut back, 5 bases at V and 10 bases at J, with 15 bases in the middle. CDR1 SGHAT and CDR2 FQNNGV come from the germline V gene. The length of the CDR3 is 14 residues.

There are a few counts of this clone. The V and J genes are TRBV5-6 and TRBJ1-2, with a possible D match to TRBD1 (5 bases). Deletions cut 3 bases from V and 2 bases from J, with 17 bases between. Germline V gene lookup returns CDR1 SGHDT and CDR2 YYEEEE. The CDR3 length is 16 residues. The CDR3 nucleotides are TGTGCCAGCAGCTCCCGCGAGGCAGGGAGGAACTATGGCTACACCTTC. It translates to CASSSREAGRNYGYTF.

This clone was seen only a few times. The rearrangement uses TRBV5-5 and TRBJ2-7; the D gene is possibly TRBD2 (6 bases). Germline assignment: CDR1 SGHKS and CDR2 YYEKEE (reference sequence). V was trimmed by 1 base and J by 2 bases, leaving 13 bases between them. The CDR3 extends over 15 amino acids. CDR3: CASSLSAGQTYEQYF. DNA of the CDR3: TGTGCCAGCAGCTTGTCGGCGGGGCAAACCTACGAGCAGTACTTC. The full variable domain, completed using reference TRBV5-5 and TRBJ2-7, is DAGVTQSPTHLIKTRGQQVTLRCSPISGHKSVSWYQQVLGQGPQFIFQYYEKEERGRGNFPDRFSARQFPNYSSELNVNALLLGDSALYLCASSLSAGQTYEQYFGPGTRLTVT.

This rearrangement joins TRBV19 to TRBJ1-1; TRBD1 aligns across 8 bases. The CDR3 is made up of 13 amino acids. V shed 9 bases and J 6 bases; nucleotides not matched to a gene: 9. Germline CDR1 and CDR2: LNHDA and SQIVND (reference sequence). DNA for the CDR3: TGTGCCAGCGATACAGGGGGGGTCGCTGAAGCTTTCTTT. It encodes CASDTGGVAEAFF.

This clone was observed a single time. The CDR3: CASAYTYEQYF. The CDR3 region has the DNA TGTGCCAGCGCCTATACCTACGAGCAGTACTTC. The V gene is TRBV2, the J gene TRBJ2-7; D is unresolved. V was trimmed by 8 bases and J by 2 bases, leaving 7 bases between them. Germline V gives CDR1 SNHLY, CDR2 FYNNEI. The CDR3 extends over 11 amino acids.

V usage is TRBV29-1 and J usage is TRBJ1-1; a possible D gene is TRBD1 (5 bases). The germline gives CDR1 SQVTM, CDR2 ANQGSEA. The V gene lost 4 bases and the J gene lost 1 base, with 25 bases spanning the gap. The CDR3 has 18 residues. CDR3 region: CSVAGEKGRGGTNTEAFF. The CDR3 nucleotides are TGCAGCGTTGCCGGAGAGAAGGGGAGGGGCGGAACGAACACTGAAGCTTTCTTT.

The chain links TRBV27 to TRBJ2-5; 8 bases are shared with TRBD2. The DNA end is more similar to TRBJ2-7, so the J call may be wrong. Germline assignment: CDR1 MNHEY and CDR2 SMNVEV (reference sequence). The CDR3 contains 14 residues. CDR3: CASSLSRGAYEQYF. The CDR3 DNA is TGTGCCAGCAGTTTATCGCGGGGGGCCTACGAGCAGTACTTC.

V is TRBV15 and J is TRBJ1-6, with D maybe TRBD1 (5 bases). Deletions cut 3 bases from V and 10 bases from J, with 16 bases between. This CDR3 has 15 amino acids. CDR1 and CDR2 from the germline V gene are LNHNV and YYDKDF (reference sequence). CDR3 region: CATSSATPGKSPLHF. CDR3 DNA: TGTGCCACCAGCAGCGCAACCCCAGGGAAGTCACCCCTCCACTTT.

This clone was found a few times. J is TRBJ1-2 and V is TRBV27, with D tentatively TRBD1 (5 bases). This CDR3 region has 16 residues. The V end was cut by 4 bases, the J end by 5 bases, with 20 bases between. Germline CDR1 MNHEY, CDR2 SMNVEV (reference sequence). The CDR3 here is CASSSSPRTGGYGYTF. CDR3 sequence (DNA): TGTGCCAGCAGTTCCTCACCGAGGACGGGGGGGTATGGCTACACCTTC.

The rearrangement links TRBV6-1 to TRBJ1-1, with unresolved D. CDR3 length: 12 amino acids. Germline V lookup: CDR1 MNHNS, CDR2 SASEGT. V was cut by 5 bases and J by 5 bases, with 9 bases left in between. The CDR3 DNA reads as TGTGCCAGCAGTCCGGGTGAGACTGAAGCTTTCTTT. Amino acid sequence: CASSPGETEAFF.

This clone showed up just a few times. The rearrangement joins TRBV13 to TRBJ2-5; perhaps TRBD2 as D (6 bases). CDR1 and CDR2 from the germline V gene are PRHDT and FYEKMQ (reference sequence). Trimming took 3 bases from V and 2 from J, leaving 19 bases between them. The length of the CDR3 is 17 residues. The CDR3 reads CASSFRESGIGQETQYF. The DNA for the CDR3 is TGTGCCAGCAGCTTCCGGGAGAGCGGAATAGGACAAGAGACCCAGTACTTC.